This is a list of T cell receptor beta chains from one sample in a study of CXCR3-negative and CXCR3-positive naive CD8 T cells. For each CDR3 protein, TCRdb gives one entry from its re-call of the 5' RACE reads, without DNA. The sample has under 75,000 distinct CDR3 sequences, and its top ten clones hold approximately 0.72%. Sequencing input: naive CXCR3+ CD8+ T cells from blood. Receptors originate from a human donor in good health. Some clones in this sample may be carry-over from other donors' samples. Both conserved end residues are part of each CDR3.

TRBJ2-7	TRBV12-3/TRBV12-4	CASNTLKGGSKKPYEQYF
TRBJ2-5	TRBV14	CASSLAGGGETQYF
TRBJ1-1	TRBV4-2	CASSLRTGLNTEAFF
TRBJ1-2	TRBV28	CASSHATLGNYGYTF
TRBJ2-3	TRBV6-2/TRBV6-3	CASSLTTMWADTQYF
TRBJ2-7	TRBV5-1	CASSLEGDYEQYF
TRBJ2-4	TRBV6-2/TRBV6-3	CASGEGDIQYF
TRBJ2-7	TRBV15	CATSKATGGDSYEQYF
TRBJ2-1	TRBV6-5	CASSYESRGYEQFF
TRBJ2-1	TRBV12-3/TRBV12-4	CATSVGGYNEQFF
TRBJ1-5	TRBV4-3	CASSQDRYSNQPQHF
TRBJ2-2	TRBV28	CASSREGASLKGELFF
TRBJ2-1	TRBV12-3/TRBV12-4	CASSLWRWAPNNEQFF
TRBJ2-5	TRBV29-1	CSVEGTPRKETQYF
TRBJ2-7	TRBV11-2	CASSFPGGGSYEQYF
TRBJ1-6	TRBV6-2/TRBV6-3	CASRRPWTADNSPLHF
TRBJ2-7	TRBV7-9	CASSLVTGSSYEQYF
TRBJ1-1	TRBV5-1	CASSLGSPTEAFF
TRBJ2-7	TRBV19	CASSPWDSAGEQYF
TRBJ2-7	TRBV29-1	CSASLSGPPFYEQYF
TRBJ2-5	TRBV4-2	CASSQDLEGETQYF
TRBJ2-7	TRBV7-9	CASSWESDGEQYF
TRBJ2-1	TRBV29-1	CSVDGGRAYNEQFF
TRBJ2-3	TRBV4-1	CASSQEGAITDTQYF
TRBJ2-3	TRBV7-7	CASSPGGGRTDTQYF
TRBJ1-2	TRBV29-1	CSVERSYGYTF
TRBJ2-5	TRBV12-3/TRBV12-4	CASRRDSQETQYF
TRBJ1-5	TRBV6-2/TRBV6-3	CASSYAMDRDKSNQPQHF
TRBJ2-7	TRBV20-1	CSARDGSVYEQYF
TRBJ2-3	TRBV12-3/TRBV12-4	CASNPVVPQPNTDTQYF
TRBJ2-2	TRBV11-3	CASSFAGELFF
TRBJ1-5	TRBV20-1	CSARGGILGQGANQPQHF
TRBJ2-1	TRBV4-1	CASSQESRIEQFF
TRBJ2-1	TRBV9	CASSVERGGSYNEQFF
TRBJ2-5	TRBV2	CASSLQGEGYQETQYF
TRBJ1-1	TRBV27	CASSLSPGPNTEAFF
TRBJ2-7	TRBV5-1	CASSLGQGVLLEQYF
TRBJ2-5	TRBV28	CASSFSKTQYF
TRBJ2-3	TRBV6-5	CASRQTGSDRTDTQYF
TRBJ2-5	TRBV7-2	CASRGTGTAYQETQYF
TRBJ1-1	TRBV27	CATFRDRGLGDTEAFF
TRBJ2-2	TRBV20-1	CSATTRFAGELFF
TRBJ1-6	TRBV12-3/TRBV12-4	CASSFGRASSPLHF
TRBJ2-7	TRBV29-1	CSTPGQGAGEQYF
TRBJ1-1	TRBV11-2	CASSLDLGPAFF
TRBJ2-3	TRBV3-1	CASSQGGGWDTQYF
TRBJ2-5	TRBV12-3/TRBV12-4	CASSTWDRRGEETQYF
TRBJ2-1	TRBV28	CASSLFPGHNLFF
TRBJ2-1	TRBV28	CASSNGTGLLFNEQFF
TRBJ2-3	TRBV4-2	CASSQEELAGGQGTDTQYF
TRBJ2-7	TRBV5-4	CASSLIGAPYEQYF
TRBJ2-2	TRBV12-5	CASGSRDRGTPLPDTGELFF
TRBJ2-7	TRBV6-2/TRBV6-3	CASSYAGVEQYF
TRBJ2-7	TRBV29-1	CSVSQTARYEQYF